The 11 T cell receptor beta chains in this list originate from one sample, sequenced in a study of T cell changes during pregnancy in multiple sclerosis. Clones were read by immunoSEQ multiplex PCR, and TCRdb kept only the in-frame ones, dropping some. Among 35,000 to 45,000 clones listed, roughly 90% were seen once. This specimen consisted of CD4+ T cells from peripheral blood mononuclear cells, obtained before pregnancy. These receptors were collected from a female donor with multiple sclerosis, enrolled in a pregnancy study.

The chain joins TRBV18 to TRBJ2-7; D remains unclear. In germline, CDR1 is KGHSH, CDR2 LQKENI. The V gene lost 4 bases and the J gene lost 7 bases, with 8 bases spanning the gap. The CDR3 runs to 11 residues. The CDR3 spells CASSRSEEQYF. The DNA of the CDR3 is TGTGCCAGCTCACGGAGCGAGGAGCAGTACTTC.

The CDR3, as DNA: TGTGCCAGCAGCCTCCCGGGTGCCCGGGTCCACGAGCAGTACTTC. Translated, it gives CASSLPGARVHEQYF. The chain carries TRBV11-1 and TRBJ2-7, with D unclear. The CDR3 totals 15 residues. Trimming left V 5 bases short and J 5 bases short, with 19 bases between. Germline-derived CDR1 and CDR2 are SGHAT and FQDESV (reference sequence).

This clone has a single count. V gene TRBV5-4 combines with J gene TRBJ2-3, with 9 nucleotides matching TRBD2. Germline CDR1 and CDR2: SGHNT and YYREEE (reference sequence). This CDR3 spans 15 amino acids. V dropped 4 bases and J dropped 2; count of bases not matched to a gene: 5. CDR3 region: CASSRGGGVTDTQYF. The CDR3 region has the DNA TGTGCCAGCAGCCGGGGCGGGGGGGTCACAGATACGCAGTATTTT. Drawing the rest from reference TRBV5-4 and TRBJ2-3, the complete variable domain is ETGVTQSPTHLIKTRGQQVTLRCSSQSGHNTVSWYQQALGQGPQFIFQYYREEENGRGNFPPRFSGLQFPNYSSELNVNALELDDSALYLCASSRGGGVTDTQYFGPGTRLTVL.

The chain combines TRBV6-6 with TRBJ1-5; D gene ambiguous. The germline V and J ends were trimmed by 6 bases and 1 base, with 16 bases remaining between them. CDR1 and CDR2 (germline): MNHNY, SVGAGI (reference sequence). This CDR3 is built from 16 residues. CDR3: CASRDQARVSNQPQHF. The CDR3 DNA reads TGTGCCAGCAGGGACCAAGCGAGGGTGAGCAATCAGCCCCAGCATTTT.

This rearrangement joins TRBV18 to TRBJ2-2; 11 bases are a match to TRBD2. The CDR3 length is 19 residues. Germline CDR1 and CDR2: KGHSH and LQKENI. The trim removed 2 bases at V and 3 bases at J, leaving 11 bases unmatched. CDR3 amino acids: CASSPMSLAGGTYTGELFF. DNA for the CDR3: TGTGCCAGCTCACCAATGTCGCTAGCGGGGGGAACTTACACCGGGGAGCTGTTTTTT.

V gene TRBV2 combines with J gene TRBJ2-3, with D unresolved. The germline V gene encodes CDR1 SNHLY and CDR2 FYNNEI. V was trimmed by 0 bases and J by 5 bases, leaving 3 bases between them. This CDR3 spans 12 amino acids. In DNA, the CDR3 is TGTGCCAGCAGTGAAGCTAAAGATACGCAGTATTTT. Protein: CASSEAKDTQYF.

The chain links TRBV7-3 to TRBJ2-1; tentatively, D is TRBD1 (6 bases). Germline CDR1 and CDR2: SGHTA and FQGTGA. The CDR3 extends over 15 amino acids. The V end was cut by 8 bases, the J end by 5 bases, with 19 bases between. CDR3 sequence (DNA): TGTGCCAGCCCCCTGCACAGGGACCGTAACAATGAGCAGTTCTTC. Translated, it gives CASPLHRDRNNEQFF.

This chain connects TRBV13 to TRBJ1-2, with 10 bases fitting TRBD1. V gave up 5 bases and J gave up 2 bases; unmatched junction bases: 17. CDR1 is PRHDT, CDR2 FYEKMQ, per germline (reference sequence). CDR3 length equals 19 residues. CDR3 loop: CASSQPKGTGDPGNYGYTF. CDR3 nucleotide sequence: TGTGCCAGCAGCCAACCCAAGGGGACAGGGGACCCAGGAAACTATGGCTACACCTTC.

The chain is built from TRBV5-4 and TRBJ1-2, with TRBD1 matching 9 bases. Per the germline V gene, CDR1 is SGHNT and CDR2 is YYREEE (reference sequence). V dropped 4 bases and J dropped 9; count of bases not matched to a gene: 10. The CDR3 runs 14 residues. CDR3 region: CASSNGDRDGRYTF. The CDR3 nucleotides are TGTGCCAGCAGCAACGGGGACAGGGATGGGCGCTACACCTTC.

The V and J genes are TRBV2 and TRBJ1-6; D is unresolved. Trimming left V 3 bases short and J 10 bases short, with 13 bases between. This CDR3 has 14 amino acids. Germline V CDR1 and CDR2: SNHLY, FYNNEI. Here the CDR3 reads CASSEYSRESPLHF. The CDR3 bases are TGTGCCAGCAGTGAGTACAGTCGGGAATCACCCCTCCACTTT.

This rearrangement joins TRBV6-5 to TRBJ2-1; a weak D match, TRBD2 (5 bases). The CDR3 is 14 amino acids. Trimming removed 5 bases at V and 4 bases at J, with 12 bases between. Germline V gives CDR1 MNHEY, CDR2 SVGAGI. The CDR3: CASSPRETYNEQFF. The CDR3 region has the DNA TGTGCCAGCAGTCCCCGGGAAACGTACAATGAGCAGTTCTTC.